These 5 T cell receptor beta chains were all obtained from the same sample, sequenced in a study of blood T cells in healthy people across ages. It was with a sample-barcoded 5' primer and a J-beta primer mix that a second PCR of roughly 7 to 12 cycles was run. Each CDR3 protein is one row after TCRdb ran MiXCR on the 5' RACE reads. Seen here are fewer than 2,000,000 distinct CDR3 sequences, roughly 32% observed once, and the top ten hold about 11%. The specimen was blood. The receptors originated from a young woman in good health.

The chain is built from TRBV16 and TRBJ1-2; TRBD1 aligns across 10 bases. Trimming took 3 bases from V and 3 from J; bases not matched to a gene: 4. Per the germline V gene, CDR1 is KGHSY and CDR2 is FQNENV. The CDR3 extends over 15 amino acids. For the CDR3, the DNA is TGTGCCAGCAGCCAGGGGACAGGGGCTGACTATGGCTACACCTTC. This encodes CASSQGTGADYGYTF.

The CDR3 sequence: CASSWLPGDGEQYF. The CDR3 region has the DNA TGCGCCAGCAGCTGGTTACCGGGCGACGGGGAGCAGTACTTC. The V and J genes are TRBV10-1 and TRBJ2-7, with D hard to call. Per the germline V gene, CDR1 is WNHNN and CDR2 is SYGVQD (reference sequence). V was shortened by 6 bases and J by 7 bases, with 19 bases between the two germline ends. The CDR3 has 14 amino acids.

The table lists this clonotype with a few counts. The chain employs TRBV7-9 and TRBJ2-7, with 13 nucleotides matching TRBD2. This CDR3 comprises 16 residues. Germline CDR1 reads SEHNR; CDR2 reads FQNEAQ (reference sequence). V shed 5 bases and J 3 bases; nucleotides not matched to a gene: 7. CDR3 region: CASSLSGTSGIYEQYF. CDR3 sequence (DNA): TGTGCCAGCAGCCTAAGCGGGACTAGCGGGATCTACGAGCAGTACTTC.

The chain employs TRBV20-1 and TRBJ2-5; the D gene is possibly TRBD1 (5 bases). V lost 4 bases and J 5 bases, leaving 20 bases between the germline ends. CDR1 is DFQATT and CDR2 is SNEGSKA in the germline V gene (reference sequence). There are 15 residues in the CDR3. CDR3 sequence (DNA): TGCAGTGCTACTGACCCACAGGCGACCGGTGAGACCCAGTACTTC. Protein product: CSATDPQATGETQYF.

The sample holds a few counts of this clonotype. The V call is TRBV9, the J call TRBJ1-2; 8 bases match TRBD1. CDR1 is SGDLS and CDR2 is YYNGEE in the germline V gene. V shed 0 bases and J 4 bases; nucleotides not matched to a gene: 5. The CDR3 consists of 15 residues. This CDR3 is CASSVGQGTPYGYTF. Here the CDR3 DNA reads TGTGCCAGCAGCGTAGGACAGGGGACCCCCTATGGCTACACCTTC.